Only a few counts were recorded for the clone carrying this T cell receptor (beta chain). Germline CDR1 and CDR2: MNHNS and SASEGT. Trimming removed 9 bases at V and 3 bases at J, with 19 bases between. The CDR3 length is 15 residues. These data originate in a study of technical replicates of blood from a handful of donors. Here immunoSEQ multiplex PCR was the method, and the copy in TCRdb shows in-frame clones only, minus some. In the table there are approximately 81,000 clones, over 75% of which are singletons. This TCR was sampled from a human donor in good health. Some clones in this sample may be carry-over from other donors' samples. The sample consisted of PBMCs. This sequence joins TRBV6-1 and TRBJ2-3; the D gene is possibly TRBD2 (6 bases). The CDR3 protein is CASPRPGEMTDTQYF. CDR3 bases: TGTGCCAGTCCGAGGCCGGGGGAGATGACAGATACGCAGTATTTT.